The 4 T cell receptor beta chains listed next were all sequenced from one sample in a study of T cells in Graves' hyperthyroidism and ophthalmopathy. Amplification of TCR beta CDR3 regions used RNA as the template. HTBI primers were employed in a first-round RT-PCR of the TCR CDR3. TCRdb reprocessed the multiplex PCR reads via MiXCR and lists one record per CDR3 protein. The data hold approximately 370,000 distinct CDR3 sequences, with roughly 15% observed a single time. The sequencing sample was made of blood. The receptor set was obtained from a woman in her 30s with Graves' hyperthyroidism that later progressed to Graves' ophthalmopathy.

This clonotype was seen a few times. The rearrangement uses TRBV7-9 and TRBJ2-3, with 8 bases aligning to TRBD2. The junction had 7 bases not matched to a gene; V was cut back by 5 bases and J by 3 bases. Germline-derived CDR1 and CDR2 are SEHNR and FQNEAQ (reference sequence). This CDR3 contains 15 residues. The CDR3, as DNA: TGTGCCAGCAGCCCTCAGCGGGGGATAACAGATACGCAGTATTTT. It is translated as CASSPQRGITDTQYF.

This clonotype was observed at least ten times. The gene calls are TRBV6-1 and TRBJ1-1; TRBD1 agrees at 8 bases. Germline V lookup: CDR1 MNHNS, CDR2 SASEGT. The CDR3 extends over 14 amino acids. Losses at the gene ends were 3 bases for V and 5 bases for J; bases not matched to a gene: 5. CDR3 sequence (DNA): TGTGCCAGCAGTGAGGACAGGGTCGGGACTGAAGCTTTCTTT. This codes for CASSEDRVGTEAFF.

This clonotype was detected ten times or more. This chain connects TRBV11-2 to TRBJ1-1, with 8 bases identical to TRBD1. This CDR3 is built from 16 residues. V lost 2 bases, J lost 4 bases, and 9 bases stayed unmatched. Looked up from germline, CDR1 is SGHAT and CDR2 is FQNNGV. The DNA for the CDR3 is TGTGCCAGCAGCTTAACGCCCAGGGGGCTCTTCACTGAAGCTTTCTTT. Protein product: CASSLTPRGLFTEAFF.

This clonotype has at least ten counts. The rearrangement links TRBV30 to TRBJ1-6, with unresolved D. This CDR3 is 13 amino acids long. Trimming pared 4 bases from V and 8 bases from J, leaving 12 bases between. CDR1 and CDR2 from the germline V gene are GTSNPN and SVGIG (reference sequence). In DNA, the CDR3 is TGTGCCTGGACCAAGGACGGGTATTCACCCCTCCACTTT. This sequence encodes CAWTKDGYSPLHF.